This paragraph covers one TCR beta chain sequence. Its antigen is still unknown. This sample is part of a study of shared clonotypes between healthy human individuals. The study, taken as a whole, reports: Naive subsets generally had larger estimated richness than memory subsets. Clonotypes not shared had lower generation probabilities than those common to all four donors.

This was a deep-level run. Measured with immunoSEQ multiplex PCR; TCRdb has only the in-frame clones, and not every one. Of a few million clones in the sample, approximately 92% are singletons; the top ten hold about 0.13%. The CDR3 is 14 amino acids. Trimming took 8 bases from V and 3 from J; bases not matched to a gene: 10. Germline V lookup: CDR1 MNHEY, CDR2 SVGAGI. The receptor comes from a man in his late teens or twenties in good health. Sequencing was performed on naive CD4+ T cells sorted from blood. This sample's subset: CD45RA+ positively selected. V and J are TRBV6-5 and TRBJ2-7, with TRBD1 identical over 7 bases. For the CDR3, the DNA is TGTGCCAGCGGGAAATACCGGGACAGCTACGAGCAGTACTTC. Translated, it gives CASGKYRDSYEQYF.